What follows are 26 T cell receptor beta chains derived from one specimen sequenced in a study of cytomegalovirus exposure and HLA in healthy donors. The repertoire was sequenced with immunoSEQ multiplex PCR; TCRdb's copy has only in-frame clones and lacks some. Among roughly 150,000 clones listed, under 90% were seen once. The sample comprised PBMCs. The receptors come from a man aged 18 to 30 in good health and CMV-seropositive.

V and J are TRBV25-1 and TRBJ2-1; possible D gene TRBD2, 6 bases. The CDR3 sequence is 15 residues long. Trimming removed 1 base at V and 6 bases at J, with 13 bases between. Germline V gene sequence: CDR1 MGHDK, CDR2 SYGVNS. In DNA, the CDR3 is TGTGCCAGCAGTGAATGGGGGACTTCCCTCAATGAGCAGTTCTTC. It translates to CASSEWGTSLNEQFF.

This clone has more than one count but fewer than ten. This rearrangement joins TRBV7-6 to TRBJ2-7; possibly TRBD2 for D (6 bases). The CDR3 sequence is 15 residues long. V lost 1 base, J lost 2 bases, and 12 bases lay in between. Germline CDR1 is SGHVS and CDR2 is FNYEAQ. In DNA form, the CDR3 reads TGTGCCAGCAGCTTAGGCGGCGGGGCTCCCTACGAGCAGTACTTC. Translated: CASSLGGGAPYEQYF. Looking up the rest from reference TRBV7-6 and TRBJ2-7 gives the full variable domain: GAGVSQSPRYKVTKRGQDVALRCDPISGHVSLYWYRQALGQGPEFLTYFNYEAQQDKSGLPNDRFSAERPEGSISTLTIQRTEQRDSAMYRCASSLGGGAPYEQYFGPGTRLTVT.

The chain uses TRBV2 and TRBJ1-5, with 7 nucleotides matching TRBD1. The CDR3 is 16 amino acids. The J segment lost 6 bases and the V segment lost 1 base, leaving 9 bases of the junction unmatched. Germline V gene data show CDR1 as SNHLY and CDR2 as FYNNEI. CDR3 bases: TGTGCCAGCAGTGAAGGTGGTGGCGCAGGGGGTCAGCCCCAGCATTTT. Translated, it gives CASSEGGGAGGQPQHF.

CDR3 DNA sequence: TGTGCCAGCGGGTTGACAGAGAGCGAGCAGTACTTC. Translated, it gives CASGLTESEQYF. The V call is TRBV27, the J call TRBJ2-7; weak D call: TRBD1 (5 bases). V lost 8 bases and J lost 6, with 14 bases in between. Germline CDR1 reads MNHEY; CDR2 reads SMNVEV (reference sequence). The CDR3 totals 12 residues.

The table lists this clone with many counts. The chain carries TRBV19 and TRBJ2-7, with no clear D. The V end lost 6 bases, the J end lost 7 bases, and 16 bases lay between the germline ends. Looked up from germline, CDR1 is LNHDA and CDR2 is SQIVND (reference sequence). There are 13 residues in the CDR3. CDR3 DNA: TGTGCCAGTAGAGGCGGTCTGATGTGGGAGCAGTACTTC. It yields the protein CASRGGLMWEQYF.

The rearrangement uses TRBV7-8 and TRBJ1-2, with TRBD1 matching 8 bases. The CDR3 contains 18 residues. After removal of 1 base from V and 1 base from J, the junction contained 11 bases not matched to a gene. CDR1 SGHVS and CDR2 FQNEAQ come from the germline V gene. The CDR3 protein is CASSLVVGGQAYNYGYTF. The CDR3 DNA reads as TGTGCCAGCAGCTTAGTAGTTGGGGGACAGGCTTATAACTATGGCTACACCTTC.

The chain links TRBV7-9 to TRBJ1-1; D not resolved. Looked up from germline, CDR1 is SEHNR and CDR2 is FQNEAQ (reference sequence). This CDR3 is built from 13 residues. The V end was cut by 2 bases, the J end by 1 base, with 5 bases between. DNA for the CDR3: TGTGCCAGCAGCTTAAACAGGAACACTGAAGCTTTCTTT. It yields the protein CASSLNRNTEAFF.

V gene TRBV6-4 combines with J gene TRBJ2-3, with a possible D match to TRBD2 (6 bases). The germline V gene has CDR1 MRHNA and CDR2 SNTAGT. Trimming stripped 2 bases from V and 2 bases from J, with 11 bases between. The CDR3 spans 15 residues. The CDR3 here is CASSDTSKLTDTQYF. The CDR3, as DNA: TGTGCCAGCAGTGACACTAGCAAACTCACAGATACGCAGTATTTT.

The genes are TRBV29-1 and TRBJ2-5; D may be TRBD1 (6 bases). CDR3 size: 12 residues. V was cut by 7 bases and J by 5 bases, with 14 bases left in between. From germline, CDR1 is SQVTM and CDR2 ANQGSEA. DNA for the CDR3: TGCAGCGGGTACAGGGTATTCGAGACCCAGTACTTC. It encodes CSGYRVFETQYF.

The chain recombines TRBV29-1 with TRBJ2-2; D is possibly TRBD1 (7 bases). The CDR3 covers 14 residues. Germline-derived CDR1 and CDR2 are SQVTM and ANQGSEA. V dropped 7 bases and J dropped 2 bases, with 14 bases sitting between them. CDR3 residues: CSAAGQINTGELFF. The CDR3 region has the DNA TGCAGCGCTGCGGGACAGATAAACACCGGGGAGCTGTTTTTT.

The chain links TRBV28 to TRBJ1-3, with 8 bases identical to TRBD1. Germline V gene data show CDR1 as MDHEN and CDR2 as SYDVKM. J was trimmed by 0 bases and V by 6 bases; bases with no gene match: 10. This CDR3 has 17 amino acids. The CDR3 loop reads CASSPRTGKNSGNTIYF. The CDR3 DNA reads TGTGCCAGCAGCCCTCGGACAGGGAAGAACTCTGGAAACACCATATATTTT.

The chain's CDR3 is CASSLAGDTQYF. In nucleotides, the CDR3 is TGTGCCAGCAGCTTGGCCGGGGATACGCAGTATTTT. The chain uses TRBV5-6 and TRBJ2-3, with D unresolved. Trimming left V 0 bases short and J 6 bases short, with 5 bases between. The V gene's germline CDR1 is SGHDT and CDR2 YYEEEE. This CDR3 spans 12 amino acids.

The CDR3: CASSHGLASSGANVLTF. CDR3 in DNA: TGTGCCAGCAGCCACGGACTAGCCAGCTCTGGGGCCAACGTCCTGACTTTC. This rearrangement joins TRBV7-3 to TRBJ2-6; 8 bases map to TRBD2. This CDR3 contains 17 residues. The germline V gene has CDR1 SGHTA and CDR2 FQGTGA. The junction had 6 bases not matched to a gene; V was cut back by 5 bases and J by 0 bases.

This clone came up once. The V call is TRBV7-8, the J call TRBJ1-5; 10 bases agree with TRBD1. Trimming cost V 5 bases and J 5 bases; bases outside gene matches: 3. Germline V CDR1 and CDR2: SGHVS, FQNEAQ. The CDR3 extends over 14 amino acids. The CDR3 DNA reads TGTGCCAGCAGCCAGGACAGGGGGGATCAGCCCCAGCATTTT. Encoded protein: CASSQDRGDQPQHF.

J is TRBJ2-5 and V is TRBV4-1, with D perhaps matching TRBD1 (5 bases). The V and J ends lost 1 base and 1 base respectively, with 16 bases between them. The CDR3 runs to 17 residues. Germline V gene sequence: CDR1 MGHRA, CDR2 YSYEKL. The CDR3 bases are TGCGCCAGCAGCCAAGGCGGTAGGGGCCGACTCCAAGAGACCCAGTACTTC. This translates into CASSQGGRGRLQETQYF.

DNA for the CDR3: TGTGCCAGCAGCTTATCGGTATCCTACGAGCAGTACTTC. Amino acid sequence: CASSLSVSYEQYF. This chain uses TRBV7-6 with TRBJ2-7; D unresolved. The germline gives CDR1 SGHVS, CDR2 FNYEAQ. This CDR3 has 13 amino acids. V was pared by 2 bases and J by 1 base, with 6 bases between.

DNA of the CDR3: TGTGCCAGCAGCTTACCGGTAGCTACTGAAGCTTTCTTT. Its protein is CASSLPVATEAFF. J is TRBJ1-1 and V is TRBV7-9; D unresolved. This CDR3 has 13 amino acids. The V gene lost 2 bases and the J gene lost 5 bases, with 9 bases spanning the gap. Germline V gene lookup returns CDR1 SEHNR and CDR2 FQNEAQ (reference sequence).

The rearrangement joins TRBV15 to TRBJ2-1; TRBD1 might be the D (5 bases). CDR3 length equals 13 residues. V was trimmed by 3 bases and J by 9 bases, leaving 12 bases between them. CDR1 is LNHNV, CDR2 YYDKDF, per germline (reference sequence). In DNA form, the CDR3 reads TGTGCCACCAGCAGGAGAGATGACAGTGAGCAGTTCTTC. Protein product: CATSRRDDSEQFF.

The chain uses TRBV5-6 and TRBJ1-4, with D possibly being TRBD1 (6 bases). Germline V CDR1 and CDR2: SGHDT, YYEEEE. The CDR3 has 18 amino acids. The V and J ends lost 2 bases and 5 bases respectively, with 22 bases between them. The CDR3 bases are TGTGCCAGCAGCTTAACCCGCACAGGGACAAACCTCAATGAAAAACTGTTTTTT. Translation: CASSLTRTGTNLNEKLFF.

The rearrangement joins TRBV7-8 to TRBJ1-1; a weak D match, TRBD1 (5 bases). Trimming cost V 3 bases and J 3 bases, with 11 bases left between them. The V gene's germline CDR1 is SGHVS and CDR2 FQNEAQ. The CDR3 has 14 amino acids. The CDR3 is CASSFSGGDTEAFF. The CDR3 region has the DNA TGTGCCAGCAGCTTCTCCGGGGGGGACACTGAAGCTTTCTTT.

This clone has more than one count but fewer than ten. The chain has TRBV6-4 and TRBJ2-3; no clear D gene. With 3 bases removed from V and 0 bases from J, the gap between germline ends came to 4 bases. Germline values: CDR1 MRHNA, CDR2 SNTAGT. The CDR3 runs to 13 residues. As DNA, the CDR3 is TGTGCCAGCAGTGAAGCTAGCACAGATACGCAGTATTTT. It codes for CASSEASTDTQYF.

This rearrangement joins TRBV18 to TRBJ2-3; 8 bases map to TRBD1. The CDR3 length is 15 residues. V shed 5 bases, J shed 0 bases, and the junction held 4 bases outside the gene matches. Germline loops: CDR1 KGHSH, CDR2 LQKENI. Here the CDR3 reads CASSDRGASTDTQYF. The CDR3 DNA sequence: TGTGCCAGCTCAGACAGGGGAGCTAGCACAGATACGCAGTATTTT.

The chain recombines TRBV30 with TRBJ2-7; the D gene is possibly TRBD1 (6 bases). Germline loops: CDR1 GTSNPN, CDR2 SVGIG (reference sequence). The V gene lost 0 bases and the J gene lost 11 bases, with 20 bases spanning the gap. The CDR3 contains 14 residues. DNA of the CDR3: TGTGCCTGGAGTGTAACTGAGACATGGGGGCCGGAGTACTTC. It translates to CAWSVTETWGPEYF.

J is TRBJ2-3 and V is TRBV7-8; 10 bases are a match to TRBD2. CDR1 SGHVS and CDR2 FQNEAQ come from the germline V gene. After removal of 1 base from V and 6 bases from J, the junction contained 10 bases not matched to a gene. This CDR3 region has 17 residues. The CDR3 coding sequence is TGTGCCAGCAGCTTAGTTAGCCTAGCGGGAGTGAGGGATACGCAGTATTTT. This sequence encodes CASSLVSLAGVRDTQYF.

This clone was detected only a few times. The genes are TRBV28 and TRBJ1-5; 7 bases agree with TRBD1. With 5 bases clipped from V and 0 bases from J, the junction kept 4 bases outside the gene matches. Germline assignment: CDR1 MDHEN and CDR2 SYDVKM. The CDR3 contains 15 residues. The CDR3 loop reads CASSPRQGSNQPQHF. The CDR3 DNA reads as TGTGCCAGCAGTCCACGACAGGGTAGCAATCAGCCCCAGCATTTT.

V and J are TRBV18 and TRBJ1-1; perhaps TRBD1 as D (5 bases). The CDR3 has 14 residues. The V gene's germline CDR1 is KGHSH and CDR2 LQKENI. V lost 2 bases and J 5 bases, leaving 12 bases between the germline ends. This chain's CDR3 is CASSPKTDLTEAFF. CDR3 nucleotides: TGTGCCAGCTCACCAAAGACAGATTTAACTGAAGCTTTCTTT.